What follows is one TCR beta chain and its context. The antigen is undetermined. A single record per CDR3 protein comes from TCRdb applying MiXCR to the 5' RACE reads. This table holds approximately 35,000 distinct CDR3 sequences, more than 4.5% found once. This record belongs to a study of early T cells in non-severe SARS-CoV-2 infection. Whole-study findings and limits: VDJdb-based matching was biased toward anti-spike CD8 responses and missed private and CD4 specificities.

Germline-derived CDR1 and CDR2 are SGHDT and YYEEEE. This CDR3 is 12 amino acids long. V was pared by 2 bases and J by 3 bases, with 4 bases between. The chain employs TRBV5-6 and TRBJ2-3, with D unresolved. This TCR was sampled from an adult who was a healthcare worker with PCR-confirmed SARS-CoV-2 infection or an uninfected control (not recorded which). The sample consisted of whole blood. The CDR3 DNA sequence: TGTGCCAGCAGCTTTGAGACAGATACGCAGTATTTT. Residues: CASSFETDTQYF.